The TCR beta chain under discussion was sequenced for a study of CDR3 diversity in severe acne. TCRdb fed the PCR reads into MiXCR, producing one record per CDR3 protein. There are fewer than 100,000 distinct CDR3 sequences in the sample; approximately 51% occur only once, and roughly 13% lies in the top ten. This clonotype has at least ten counts. The CDR3 is 14 amino acids. Germline CDR1 reads MDHEN; CDR2 reads SYDVKM. V lost 6 bases and J 0 bases, leaving 9 bases between the germline ends. This rearrangement joins TRBV28 to TRBJ2-1; no clear D gene. The clonotype originates from a male donor in good health, without acne. Sequencing input: blood. The CDR3 DNA reads TGTGCCAGCAGCCTTTCGAGCTCCTACAATGAGCAGTTCTTC. Its translation: CASSLSSSYNEQFF.